This is a list of T cell receptor beta chains from one sample in a study of blood T cell repertoires in COVID-19. Assay: immunoSEQ multiplex PCR; the TCRdb copy retains only in-frame clones and omits some. The sample carries 80,000 to 95,000 clones, 80% to 90% recorded once. Material: peripheral blood. The receptors were gathered from a man aged 50 to 59 with active or convalescent COVID-19. CDR3s include the opening cysteine and the closing phenylalanine or tryptophan. Each record gives: J gene, D gene, V gene, clone size, CDR3 DNA, CDR3 protein. The D gene is left open where the match is weak. Only part of the rows carry a size: once, few, many, or a class if the clone is expanded.

j_gene: TRBJ2-3; d_gene: -; v_gene: TRBV24-1; abundance: -; CDR3nt: TGTGCCACCAGTGATTTGGCAGGGCGCACAGATACGCAGTATTTT; CDR3aa: CATSDLAGRTDTQYF
j_gene: TRBJ1-5; d_gene: -; v_gene: TRBV4-1; abundance: -; CDR3nt: TGCGCCAGCAGCCAAGGGGGAAACAGGGACAATCAGCCCCAGCATTTT; CDR3aa: CASSQGGNRDNQPQHF
j_gene: TRBJ2-2; d_gene: -; v_gene: TRBV7-2; abundance: -; CDR3nt: TGTGCCAGCAGCTTAGAAGGGACAACGAACACCGGGGAGCTGTTTTTT; CDR3aa: CASSLEGTTNTGELFF
j_gene: TRBJ2-7; d_gene: -; v_gene: TRBV10-2; abundance: many; CDR3nt: TGCGCCAGCAGGTCCGGGTCTATGACCTACGAGCAGTACTTC; CDR3aa: CASRSGSMTYEQYF
j_gene: TRBJ2-7; d_gene: -; v_gene: TRBV5-1; abundance: once; CDR3nt: TGCGCCAGCAGCTTGGGATTGGGGACAACCTACGAGCAGTACTTC; CDR3aa: CASSLGLGTTYEQYF
j_gene: TRBJ1-6; d_gene: TRBD1; v_gene: TRBV19; abundance: -; CDR3nt: TGTGCCAGTCGACCAGGACAGGACAATTCACCCCTCCACTTT; CDR3aa: CASRPGQDNSPLHF
j_gene: TRBJ2-7; d_gene: -; v_gene: TRBV6-2/TRBV6-3; abundance: once; CDR3nt: TGTGCCAGCAGTTACCCAAGAGCCAGCAGGGCCTACGAGCAGTACTTC; CDR3aa: CASSYPRASRAYEQYF
j_gene: TRBJ2-1; d_gene: TRBD2; v_gene: TRBV7-8; abundance: -; CDR3nt: TGTGCCAGCAGCCCGAGCGGGACCTACAATGAGCAGTTCTTC; CDR3aa: CASSPSGTYNEQFF
j_gene: TRBJ2-2; d_gene: TRBD2; v_gene: TRBV5-1; abundance: -; CDR3nt: TGCGCCAGCAGCGAACTAGCGGGAGTTTCAGGGGAGCTGTTTTTT; CDR3aa: CASSELAGVSGELFF
j_gene: TRBJ2-1; d_gene: -; v_gene: TRBV10-1; abundance: -; CDR3nt: TGCGCCAGCAGTGACGGTAGCAGGGATTGGTACAATGAGCAGTTCTTC; CDR3aa: CASSDGSRDWYNEQFF
j_gene: TRBJ1-2; d_gene: -; v_gene: TRBV19; abundance: -; CDR3nt: TGTGCCAGTACCCCTGAGTGGTTCGCGGGATATGGCTACACCTTC; CDR3aa: CASTPEWFAGYGYTF
j_gene: TRBJ2-5; d_gene: -; v_gene: TRBV24-1; abundance: -; CDR3nt: TGTGCCACCAGTGATTTGGATGGCGGGACCCAAGAGACCCAGTACTTC; CDR3aa: CATSDLDGGTQETQYF
j_gene: TRBJ1-1; d_gene: -; v_gene: TRBV6-2/TRBV6-3; abundance: -; CDR3nt: TGTGCCAGCAGTACTTATCCCGGAGTCCGCACTGAAGCTTTCTTT; CDR3aa: CASSTYPGVRTEAFF
j_gene: TRBJ1-2; d_gene: -; v_gene: TRBV4-2; abundance: -; CDR3nt: TGTGCCAGCAGCCAAGATCAAGGGGCTAACTATGGCTACACCTTC; CDR3aa: CASSQDQGANYGYTF
j_gene: TRBJ2-7; d_gene: TRBD2; v_gene: TRBV5-4; abundance: -; CDR3nt: TGTGCCAGCAGCAAGAAAGCGGGGCTGTTCGACGAGCAGTACTTC; CDR3aa: CASSKKAGLFDEQYF